The 3 T cell receptor beta chains reported below all come from one sample, sequenced in a study of blood T cell repertoires in COVID-19. Profiled with immunoSEQ multiplex PCR; TCRdb holds only in-frame clones, not every one. Altogether hundreds of thousands of clones are present, about nine tenths being singletons, with the ten largest covering around 11%. Sequencing was performed on peripheral blood. All receptors come from a woman aged 25-40 years with COVID-19, enrolled during active disease.

The V and J genes are TRBV10-3 and TRBJ1-1; D remains ambiguous. The CDR3 extends over 13 amino acids. Germline-derived CDR1 and CDR2 are ENHRY and SYGVKD. V was pared by 10 bases and J by 0 bases, with 12 bases between. CDR3 sequence reads: CATAGGMNTEAFF. In DNA, the CDR3 is TGTGCCACCGCGGGCGGGATGAACACTGAAGCTTTCTTT.

The J gene is TRBJ2-1, the V gene TRBV11-2, with TRBD1 matching over 7 bases. The CDR3 runs to 11 residues. V gave up 4 bases and J gave up 16 bases; unmatched junction bases: 7. Germline loops: CDR1 SGHAT, CDR2 FQNNGV. The DNA for the CDR3 is TGTGCCAGCAGCTCCGGGACAGTCCACTTCTTC. Its translation: CASSSGTVHFF.

The gene calls are TRBV6-5 and TRBJ1-5, with D unclear. The CDR3 loop spans 14 amino acids. Trimming stripped 6 bases from V and 6 bases from J, with 15 bases between. The germline CDR1 and CDR2 sequences are MNHEY and SVGAGI. CDR3 sequence (DNA): TGTGCCAGCAGCGGGGAAAAAGTACCTCAGCCCCAGCATTTT. It codes for CASSGEKVPQPQHF.